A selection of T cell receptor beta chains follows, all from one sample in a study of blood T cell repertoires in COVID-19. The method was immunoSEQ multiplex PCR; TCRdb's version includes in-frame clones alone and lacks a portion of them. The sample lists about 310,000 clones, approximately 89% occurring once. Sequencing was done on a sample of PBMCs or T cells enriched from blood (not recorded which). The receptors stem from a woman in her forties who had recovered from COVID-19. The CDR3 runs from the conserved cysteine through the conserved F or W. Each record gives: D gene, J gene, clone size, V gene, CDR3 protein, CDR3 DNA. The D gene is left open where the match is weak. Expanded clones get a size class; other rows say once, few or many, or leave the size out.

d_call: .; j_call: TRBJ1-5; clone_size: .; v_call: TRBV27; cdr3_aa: CASSLSGSNQPQHF; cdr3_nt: TGTGCCAGCAGTTTAAGCGGGAGCAATCAGCCCCAGCATTTT
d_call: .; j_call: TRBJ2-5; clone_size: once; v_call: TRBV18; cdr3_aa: CASSPAGLETQYF; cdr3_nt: TGTGCCAGCTCACCTGCAGGGCTAGAGACCCAGTACTTC
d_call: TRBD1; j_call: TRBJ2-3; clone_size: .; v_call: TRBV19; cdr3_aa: CASTTNDRGGADTQYF; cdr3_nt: TGTGCCAGTACCACTAATGACAGGGGTGGGGCAGATACGCAGTATTTT
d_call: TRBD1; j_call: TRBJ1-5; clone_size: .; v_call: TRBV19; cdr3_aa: CASSIRGQGRQPQHF; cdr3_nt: TGTGCCAGTAGTATACGGGGACAGGGCCGTCAGCCCCAGCATTTT
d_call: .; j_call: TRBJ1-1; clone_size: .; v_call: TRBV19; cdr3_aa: CASSIRTALNTEAFF; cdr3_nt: TGTGCCAGTAGTATCCGGACAGCTTTGAACACTGAAGCTTTCTTT
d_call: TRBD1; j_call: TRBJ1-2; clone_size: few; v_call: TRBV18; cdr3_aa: CASSPDRDYGYTF; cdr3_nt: TGTGCCAGCTCACCGGACAGGGACTATGGCTACACCTTC
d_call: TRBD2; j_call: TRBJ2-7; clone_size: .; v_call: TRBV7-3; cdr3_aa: CASSLRLAGRSEQYF; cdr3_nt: TGTGCCAGCAGCTTAAGGCTAGCGGGTCGGAGCGAGCAGTACTTC
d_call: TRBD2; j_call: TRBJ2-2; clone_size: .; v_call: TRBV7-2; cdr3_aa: CASSLTSANTGELFF; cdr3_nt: TGTGCCAGCAGCTTGACTAGCGCGAACACCGGGGAGCTGTTTTTT
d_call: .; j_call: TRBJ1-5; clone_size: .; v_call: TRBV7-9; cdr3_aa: CASSLVERAQPQHF; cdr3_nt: TGTGCCAGCAGCTTAGTAGAGAGGGCTCAGCCCCAGCATTTT
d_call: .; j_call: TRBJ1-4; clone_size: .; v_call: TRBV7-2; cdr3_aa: CASSVGGGGAWEKLFF; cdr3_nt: TGTGCCAGCAGCGTAGGAGGTGGGGGGGCTTGGGAAAAACTGTTTTTT
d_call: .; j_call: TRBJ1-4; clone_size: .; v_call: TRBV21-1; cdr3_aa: CASSLGGGVTTTNEKLFF; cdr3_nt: TGTGCCAGCAGCCTAGGGGGGGGCGTAACTACAACTAATGAAAAACTGTTTTTT